This T cell receptor beta chain stems from a study of CD8 T cells in ankylosing spondylitis. Study observations and caveats: Certain motif variants had earlier appeared in reactive arthritis synovial fluid and blood.

This clonotype was detected many times. As yet, its antigen is unknown. TCRdb ran MiXCR on the 5' RACE reads and lists one entry per CDR3 protein. The sample lists 250,000 or so distinct CDR3 sequences; approximately 24% were seen once. Looked up from germline, CDR1 is SNHLY and CDR2 is FYNNEI. The trim removed 5 bases at V and 5 bases at J, leaving 6 bases unmatched. This CDR3 spans 14 amino acids. The chain carries TRBV2 and TRBJ1-1; 9 bases line up with TRBD1. Sequences were obtained from blood, either unsorted or a sorted T cell fraction (not recorded which). The clonotype comes from a male donor with ankylosing spondylitis or in good health (not recorded which). The CDR3 nucleotides are TGTGCCAGCAGTACAGGGGGCATGGGGACTGAAGCTTTCTTT. It is translated as CASSTGGMGTEAFF. Filled out from reference TRBV2 and TRBJ1-1, the complete variable domain reads EPEVTQTPSHQVTQMGQEVILRCVPISNHLYFYWYRQILGQKVEFLVSFYNNEISEKSEIFDDQFSVERPDGSNFTLKIRSTKLEDSAMYFCASSTGGMGTEAFFGQGTRLTVV.